Following are 31 T cell receptor beta chains from one sample sequenced in a study of CD8+CD57+ T cells in acquired aplastic anemia. Template material for TCR beta VDJ and CDR3 profiling consisted of genomic DNA. A single record per CDR3 protein comes from TCRdb applying MiXCR to the reads. Of 200,000 to 250,000 distinct CDR3 sequences in the sample, 55% to 65% were seen once. All patients picked for sequencing had shown, by flow cytometry, an expansion of CD8+CD57+ cells. Sequencing used sorted CD4+, CD8+, or CD8+CD57+ T cells (not recorded which) from PBMCs. The receptors stem from a human donor with aplastic anemia.

This sequence joins TRBV5-7 and TRBJ1-2; maybe TRBD1 (6 bases). TRBV5-7 is flagged as an ORF with uncertain function. This CDR3 comprises 12 residues. V lost 4 bases and J lost 7, with 11 bases in between. This chain's CDR3 is CASSQQGFGYTF. CDR3 sequence (DNA): TGTGCCAGCAGCCAACAGGGTTTTGGCTACACCTTC.

V gene TRBV2 combines with J gene TRBJ2-7; D is perhaps TRBD1 (5 bases). The J call is doubtful: the DNA matches TRBJ2-1 better. The CDR3 contains 12 residues. CDR1 SNHLY and CDR2 FYNNEI come from the germline V gene. The CDR3 sequence: CASSSRAREQFF. DNA of the CDR3: TGTGCCAGCAGTTCCAGGGCGCGCGAGCAGTTCTTC.

The rearrangement uses TRBV6-1 and TRBJ1-1, with 7 nucleotides matching TRBD1. CDR3 length: 13 residues. The V and J ends lost 6 bases and 3 bases, in that order; junction bases with no gene match: 4. Germline CDR1 is MNHNS and CDR2 is SASEGT. As DNA, the CDR3 is TGTGCCAGCAGGTCACAGGGGTACACTGAAGCTTTCTTT. Translated, it gives CASRSQGYTEAFF.

The V and J genes are TRBV5-1 and TRBJ2-5, with D possibly being TRBD1 (5 bases). V shed 3 bases and J shed 4 bases, with 16 bases lying between them. Per the germline V gene, CDR1 is SGHRS and CDR2 is YFSETQ. The CDR3 totals 15 residues. CDR3 region: CASSSGQGGVETQYF. DNA for the CDR3: TGCGCCAGCAGCTCCGGGCAGGGCGGAGTAGAGACCCAGTACTTC.

The V gene is TRBV5-6, the J gene TRBJ2-5; 8 bases fit TRBD2. Germline loops: CDR1 SGHDT, CDR2 YYEEEE. With V trimmed by 6 bases and J by 1 base, 2 bases remained unmatched. This CDR3 contains 13 residues. This CDR3 is CASMLAGQETQYF. CDR3 DNA: TGTGCCAGCATGCTAGCGGGCCAAGAGACCCAGTACTTC.

This chain joins TRBV7-3 and TRBJ2-3; the match to TRBD2 covers 10 bases. The CDR3 is 15 amino acids. V lost 5 bases to trimming and J lost 3 bases; unmatched junction nucleotides: 5. Germline-derived CDR1 and CDR2 are SGHTA and FQGTGA. CDR3 sequence: CASSISGGDTDTQYF. CDR3 DNA: TGTGCCAGCAGCATAAGCGGGGGGGATACAGATACGCAGTATTTT.

About this clonotype: The junction departs from germline at one end; a sequencing error may be responsible. The rearrangement links TRBV5-1 to TRBJ2-3, with 11 bases identical to TRBD1. CDR1 is SGHRS and CDR2 is YFSETQ in the germline V gene. CDR3 size: 15 residues. CDR3 residues: CASSWTGGASDKQYF. DNA for the CDR3: TGCGCCAGCAGCTGGACAGGGGGCGCATCAGATAAGCAGTATTTT.

Many counts were recorded for this clonotype. This chain links TRBV12-3 or TRBV12-4 with TRBJ2-5; 7 bases line up with TRBD1. The CDR3 length is 13 residues. Unmatched junction bases numbered 6, after V lost 6 bases and J lost 5 bases. CDR3 nucleotide sequence: TGTGCCAGCAGCCAAACAGGGGAGGAGACCCAGTACTTC. Its protein product is CASSQTGEETQYF.

This clonotype is a singleton in its sample. The chain joins TRBV10-1 to TRBJ1-1; D may be TRBD1 (5 bases). The V end was cut by 0 bases, the J end by 6 bases, with 17 bases between. The CDR3 has 16 residues. Germline V gene lookup returns CDR1 WNHNN and CDR2 SYGVQD (reference sequence). The CDR3 DNA sequence: TGCGCCAGCAGTGAGTCCGACCGGGAGTTGGGGGCTGAAGCTTTCTTT. The encoded protein is CASSESDRELGAEAFF.

V usage is TRBV24-1 and J usage is TRBJ2-1; 8 bases are a match to TRBD2. Germline loops: CDR1 KGHDR, CDR2 SFDVKD. CDR3 size: 15 residues. V lost 4 bases and J lost 15; bases outside the gene matches: 16. The CDR3, as DNA: TGTGCCACCAGTGACGCCGGGACTAGGGGCAATGGGCCGTTCTTC. Protein product: CATSDAGTRGNGPFF.

V is TRBV7-9 and J is TRBJ1-4; D ambiguous. Trimming cost V 5 bases and J 3 bases, with 4 bases left between them. From germline, CDR1 is SEHNR and CDR2 FQNEAQ (reference sequence). The CDR3 runs to 12 residues. The CDR3 loop reads CASSSSNEKLFF. DNA for the CDR3: TGTGCCAGCAGCAGTTCTAATGAAAAACTGTTTTTT.

The gene calls are TRBV7-6 and TRBJ2-7, with D perhaps given as TRBD1 or TRBD2 (5 bases each). The CDR3 spans 17 residues. V was trimmed by 5 bases and J by 3 bases, leaving 23 bases between them. Germline V CDR1 and CDR2: SGHVS, FNYEAQ. For the CDR3, the DNA is TGTGCCAGCAGCCGACATGGCGCCCACGGGGCCCTCTACGAGCAGTACTTC. Protein product: CASSRHGAHGALYEQYF.

The chain joins TRBV20-1 to TRBJ2-5; either TRBD1 or TRBD2 may supply D (6 bases each). The DNA matches TRBJ2-7 better at its end, which makes the J call doubtful. Germline V lookup: CDR1 DFQATT, CDR2 SNEGSKA (reference sequence). The length of the CDR3 is 17 residues. In DNA form, the CDR3 reads TGCAGTGCTAGAGATTGGGCTCGCCAGGGGACTTACTACGAGCAGTACTTC. Translated: CSARDWARQGTYYEQYF.

This clonotype was counted only a few times. The J gene is TRBJ2-5, the V gene TRBV7-9, with 7 positions matching TRBD2. The V gene's germline CDR1 is SEHNR and CDR2 FQNEAQ (reference sequence). V shed 6 bases and J 4 bases; nucleotides not matched to a gene: 8. The CDR3 is 14 residues long. This CDR3 reads CASRVGGGSETQYF. The DNA of the CDR3 is TGTGCCAGCAGGGTGGGCGGGGGTTCAGAGACCCAGTACTTC.

This chain joins TRBV7-6 and TRBJ2-7, with TRBD2 matching 12 bases. The CDR3 covers 17 residues. Germline V gives CDR1 SGHVS, CDR2 FNYEAQ. With 0 bases clipped from V and 2 bases from J, the junction kept 5 bases outside the gene matches. This chain's CDR3 is CASSLAGTSGQAYEQYF. CDR3 coding DNA: TGTGCCAGCAGCTTAGCCGGGACTAGCGGGCAAGCCTACGAGCAGTACTTC.

This clonotype has just a few counts. One end of the junction fails to match germline, which may point to a read error. V and J are TRBV5-4 and TRBJ1-6, with D unclear. In germline, CDR1 is SGHNT, CDR2 YYREEE (reference sequence). CDR3 size: 13 residues. The CDR3 protein is CASSYVVNSPLHF. For the CDR3, the DNA is TGTGCTAGCAGCTATGTGGTGAATTCACCCCTCCACTTT.

The chain is built from TRBV9 and TRBJ1-1; TRBD1 aligns across 10 bases. V dropped 3 bases and J dropped 6; count of bases not matched to a gene: 8. CDR3 length: 15 residues. Per germline, CDR1 SGDLS and CDR2 YYNGEE. CDR3 protein: CASSEGTGAIPEAFF. The DNA of the CDR3 is TGTGCCAGCAGCGAAGGGACAGGGGCAATTCCTGAAGCTTTCTTT. The complete variable domain, with remaining parts taken from reference TRBV9 and TRBJ1-1, reads DSGVTQTPKHLITATGQRVTLRCSPRSGDLSVYWYQQSLDQGLQFLIQYYNGEERAKGNILERFSAQQFPDLHSELNLSSLELGDSALYFCASSEGTGAIPEAFFGQGTRLTVV.

The genes are TRBV7-9 and TRBJ2-5; tentative D call: TRBD2 (5 bases). The end of the DNA aligns better with TRBJ2-7, so the J call may be wrong. CDR1 SEHNR and CDR2 FQNEAQ come from the germline V gene (reference sequence). The CDR3 covers 14 residues. CDR3 bases: TGTGCCAGCAGCGTACCAGGACGGGGCTACGAGCAGTACTTC. Translated, it gives CASSVPGRGYEQYF.

V and J are TRBV20-1 and TRBJ2-3, with 7 bases identical to TRBD2. This CDR3 spans 15 amino acids. Losses at the gene ends were 0 bases for V and 2 bases for J; bases not matched to a gene: 5. Germline V gene data show CDR1 as DFQATT and CDR2 as SNEGSKA (reference sequence). CDR3: CSARDPGGYTDTQYF. DNA of the CDR3: TGCAGTGCTAGAGATCCGGGGGGTTACACAGATACGCAGTATTTT.

V and J are TRBV4-1 and TRBJ1-5; D call uncertain. Germline-derived CDR1 and CDR2 are MGHRA and YSYEKL. There are 13 residues in the CDR3. Trimming shortened V by 2 bases and J by 7 bases, and 9 bases separated the two germline ends. This CDR3 is CASSQQQTQPQHF. The CDR3 DNA is TGCGCCAGCAGCCAACAACAAACCCAGCCCCAGCATTTT.

As concerns this clonotype: Because it lacks the conserved phenylalanine or tryptophan at the end, this CDR3 is likely a read error. V gene TRBV9 combines with J gene TRBJ2-1; 8 bases align to TRBD2. Germline V gene lookup returns CDR1 SGDLS and CDR2 YYNGEE. The CDR3 totals 14 residues. V lost 4 bases to trimming and J lost 6 bases; unmatched junction nucleotides: 6. CDR3 sequence (DNA): TGTGCCAGCAGCCAGGGACTAGGGGTCAATGAGCAGTTCCTC. Protein sequence: CASSQGLGVNEQFL.

V is TRBV12-3 or TRBV12-4 and J is TRBJ2-7, with D possibly being TRBD1 or TRBD2 (5 bases each). The CDR3 has 15 residues. V dropped 4 bases and J dropped 10 bases, with 23 bases sitting between them. The CDR3 is CASSSIGTGNLEQYF. In DNA form, the CDR3 reads TGTGCCAGCAGTTCTATAGGGACCGGTAACCTCGAACAGTACTTC.

The chain employs TRBV10-3 and TRBJ2-1; D may be TRBD1 (6 bases). The CDR3 has 14 residues. CDR1 is ENHRY and CDR2 is SYGVKD in the germline V gene. V lost 2 bases, J lost 11 bases, and 16 bases lay in between. CDR3 sequence: CAISEIGDTSKQFF. The DNA of the CDR3 is TGTGCCATCAGTGAGATAGGGGACACCTCCAAGCAGTTCTTC.

The rearrangement links TRBV9 to TRBJ2-7, with a possible D match to TRBD1 (5 bases). The V end was cut by 0 bases, the J end by 3 bases, with 10 bases between. Per the germline V gene, CDR1 is SGDLS and CDR2 is YYNGEE. The CDR3 is made up of 14 amino acids. The DNA of the CDR3 is TGTGCCAGCAGCGTAGGGGGCGTAGGCTACGAGCAGTACTTC. This sequence encodes CASSVGGVGYEQYF.

This chain joins TRBV7-9 and TRBJ2-3; D unresolved. The CDR3 length is 14 residues. Germline assignment: CDR1 SEHNR and CDR2 FQNEAQ (reference sequence). V was pared by 3 bases and J by 2 bases, with 9 bases between. This CDR3 is CASSLAKITDTQYF. DNA of the CDR3: TGTGCCAGCAGCTTGGCAAAGATCACAGATACGCAGTATTTT.

This sequence joins TRBV7-9 and TRBJ2-3, with 10 bases aligning to TRBD1. Looked up from germline, CDR1 is SEHNR and CDR2 is FQNEAQ (reference sequence). V was pared by 5 bases and J by 5 bases, with 7 bases of the junction left unmatched. CDR3 size: 15 residues. The CDR3 nucleotides are TGTGCCAGCAGCCTCGACAGGGGGCAGAGAGATACGCAGTATTTT. Translating it yields CASSLDRGQRDTQYF.

The chain employs TRBV5-4 and TRBJ2-7; 10 positions match TRBD1. V was pared by 1 base and J by 5 bases, with 6 bases of the junction left unmatched. This CDR3 is 15 amino acids long. The germline V gene has CDR1 SGHNT and CDR2 YYREEE (reference sequence). CDR3 nucleotides: TGTGCCAGCAGCTTGACGTGGGACAGGGGCGACGAGCAGTACTTC. Encoded protein: CASSLTWDRGDEQYF.

This clonotype was counted between two and nine times. This chain links TRBV9 with TRBJ1-6, with 8 bases that match TRBD1. There are 17 residues in the CDR3. The J segment lost 5 bases and the V segment lost 7 bases, leaving 14 bases of the junction unmatched. CDR1 SGDLS and CDR2 YYNGEE come from the germline V gene. The CDR3 sequence is CASGQGHWDADNSPLHF. In DNA form, the CDR3 reads TGTGCCAGCGGACAGGGCCACTGGGATGCCGATAATTCACCCCTCCACTTT. Complete variable domain (other parts from reference TRBV9 and TRBJ1-6): DSGVTQTPKHLITATGQRVTLRCSPRSGDLSVYWYQQSLDQGLQFLIQYYNGEERAKGNILERFSAQQFPDLHSELNLSSLELGDSALYFCASGQGHWDADNSPLHFGNGTRLTVT.

The V gene is TRBV5-1, the J gene TRBJ2-1; D gene ambiguous. The germline V and J ends were trimmed by 0 bases and 8 bases, with 12 bases remaining between them. CDR3 length: 14 residues. CDR1 is SGHRS and CDR2 is YFSETQ in the germline V gene. The CDR3 region is CASSLANSVDEQFF. CDR3 DNA sequence: TGCGCCAGCAGCTTGGCCAACTCCGTCGATGAGCAGTTCTTC.

With respect to this clonotype: One end of the junction does not line up with germline, which may come from a read error. This chain joins TRBV3-1 and TRBJ1-4, with TRBD1 as a possible D gene (6 bases). CDR3 length equals 14 residues. Looked up from germline, CDR1 is LGHDT and CDR2 is YNNKEL (reference sequence). The CDR3 reads CASGQDQPLQGIVF. The CDR3 DNA reads as TGTGCCAGCGGCCAAGATCAGCCCCTGCAGGGGATTGTTTTT.

This clonotype was picked up a small number of times. This chain connects TRBV20-1 to TRBJ1-2; D not resolved. Germline CDR1 reads DFQATT; CDR2 reads SNEGSKA (reference sequence). CDR3 length: 12 residues. Trimming pared 0 bases from V and 6 bases from J, leaving 8 bases between. The CDR3 coding sequence is TGCAGTGCTAGAGACCACGCGGATGGCTACACCTTC. This encodes CSARDHADGYTF.